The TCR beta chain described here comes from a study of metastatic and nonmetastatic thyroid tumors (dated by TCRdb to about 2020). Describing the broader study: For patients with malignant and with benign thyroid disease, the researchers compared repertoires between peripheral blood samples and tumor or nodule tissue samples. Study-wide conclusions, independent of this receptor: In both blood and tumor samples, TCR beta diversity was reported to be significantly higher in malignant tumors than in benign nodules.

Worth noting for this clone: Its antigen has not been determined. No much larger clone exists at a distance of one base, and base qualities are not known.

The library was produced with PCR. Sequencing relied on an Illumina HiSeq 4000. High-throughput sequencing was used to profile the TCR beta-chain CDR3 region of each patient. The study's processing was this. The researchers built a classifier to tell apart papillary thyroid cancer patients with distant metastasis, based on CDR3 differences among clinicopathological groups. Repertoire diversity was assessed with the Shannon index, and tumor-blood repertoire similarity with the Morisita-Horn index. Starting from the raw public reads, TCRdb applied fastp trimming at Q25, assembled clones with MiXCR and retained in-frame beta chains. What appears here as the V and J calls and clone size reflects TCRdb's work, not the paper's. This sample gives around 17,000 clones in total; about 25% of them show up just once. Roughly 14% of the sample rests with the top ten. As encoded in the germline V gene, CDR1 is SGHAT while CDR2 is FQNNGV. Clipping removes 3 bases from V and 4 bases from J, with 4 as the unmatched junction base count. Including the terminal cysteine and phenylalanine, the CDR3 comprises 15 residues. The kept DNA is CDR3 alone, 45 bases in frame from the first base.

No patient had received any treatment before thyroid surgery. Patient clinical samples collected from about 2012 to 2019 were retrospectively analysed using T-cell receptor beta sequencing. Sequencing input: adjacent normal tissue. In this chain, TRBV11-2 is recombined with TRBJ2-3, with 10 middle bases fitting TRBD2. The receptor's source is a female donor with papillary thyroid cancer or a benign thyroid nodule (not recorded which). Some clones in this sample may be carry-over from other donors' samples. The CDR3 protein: CASSLGLAFPDTQYF. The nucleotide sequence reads TGTGCCAGCAGCTTGGGACTAGCGTTCCCAGATACGCAGTATTTT.